The 27 T cell receptor beta chains reported below all come from one sample, sequenced in a study of T and B cells in COVID-19 patients. BIOMED2 TRB-A/B primer pools were used in multiplex TRB PCR. Each CDR3 protein is one row after TCRdb ran MiXCR on the multiplex PCR reads. Here the sample spans around 15,000 distinct CDR3 sequences, 28% being singletons. Blood genomic DNA input for TRB amplification was 250-500 ng. The sequenced material came from blood. The source is a human donor who had recovered from COVID-19.

The chain is built from TRBV6-5 and TRBJ2-2; 10 bases are shared with TRBD1. This CDR3 has 17 residues. Germline V lookup: CDR1 MNHEY, CDR2 SVGAGI. V shed 6 bases, J shed 6 bases, and the junction held 13 bases outside the gene matches. The CDR3 protein is CASSRTGGNLRAGELFF. The DNA of the CDR3 is TGTGCCAGCAGCAGGACAGGGGGTAACCTACGGGCCGGGGAGCTGTTTTTT.

The genes are TRBV20-1 and TRBJ2-7; D is uncertain. The germline V and J ends were trimmed by 0 bases and 3 bases, with 9 bases remaining between them. The CDR3 is made up of 13 amino acids. Germline CDR1 DFQATT, CDR2 SNEGSKA (reference sequence). CDR3 sequence: CSARDEVDYEQYF. Here the CDR3 DNA reads TGCAGTGCTAGAGATGAAGTGGACTACGAGCAGTACTTC.

The V gene is TRBV20-1, the J gene TRBJ2-7; D not certain. This CDR3 is built from 12 residues. V was trimmed by 2 bases and J by 3 bases, leaving 8 bases between them. In germline, CDR1 is DFQATT, CDR2 SNEGSKA (reference sequence). CDR3 sequence reads: CSARRSSYEQYF. CDR3 nucleotide sequence: TGCAGTGCTAGACGGTCTAGCTACGAGCAGTACTTC.

Many counts were recorded for this clonotype. The V and J genes are TRBV30 and TRBJ2-5; D is uncertain. The CDR3 spans 13 residues. Germline V gene data show CDR1 as GTSNPN and CDR2 as SVGIG (reference sequence). Trimming removed 5 bases from V and 4 bases from J, with 14 bases in between. CDR3 in amino acids: CAWAGHPIETQYF. CDR3 nucleotides: TGTGCCTGGGCAGGCCACCCAATAGAGACCCAGTACTTC.

By share, this clonotype ranks as medium-sized. The chain joins TRBV6-5 to TRBJ2-7, with TRBD2 matching over 11 bases. The V gene's germline CDR1 is MNHEY and CDR2 SVGAGI. With V trimmed by 5 bases and J by 6 bases, 18 bases remained unmatched. The CDR3 covers 18 residues. The chain's CDR3 is CASSNPRASGRRLSEQYF. The CDR3 DNA reads as TGTGCCAGCAGTAACCCCCGGGCTAGCGGGAGGCGCCTCTCCGAGCAGTACTTC.

This clonotype showed up just a few times. V and J are TRBV6-4 and TRBJ2-3; D not certain. CDR1 is MRHNA, CDR2 SNTAGT, per germline. This CDR3 comprises 13 residues. Between the trimmed V and J ends, which lost 3 bases and 2 bases, there was a span of 6 bases. The CDR3: CASSERITDTQYF. CDR3 DNA sequence: TGTGCCAGCAGTGAGAGGATCACAGATACGCAGTATTTT.

This clonotype was found a few times. The chain combines TRBV10-2 with TRBJ1-5; no clear D. Germline V gives CDR1 WSHSY, CDR2 SAAADI. This CDR3 comprises 16 residues. Trimming stripped 0 bases from V and 4 bases from J, with 13 bases between. CDR3 region: CASSESISRTNQPQHF. The CDR3 DNA reads TGCGCCAGCAGTGAGTCGATTTCAAGAACGAATCAGCCCCAGCATTTT.

V gene TRBV5-1 combines with J gene TRBJ1-6; D call uncertain. V dropped 2 bases and J dropped 8 bases, with 11 bases sitting between them. The CDR3 is 14 residues long. CDR1 SGHRS and CDR2 YFSETQ come from the germline V gene. The CDR3 DNA reads as TGCGCCAGCAGCTTTGGGATTGGTTATTCACCCCTCCACTTT. The encoded protein is CASSFGIGYSPLHF.

This clonotype rates as medium-sized. The V and J genes are TRBV19 and TRBJ2-1; 8 nucleotides align to TRBD1. Germline loops: CDR1 LNHDA, CDR2 SQIVND (reference sequence). Trimming at V came to 5 bases and at J to 4 bases, leaving 4 bases not matched to a gene. The CDR3 loop spans 14 amino acids. CDR3 sequence: CASSGRGPYNEQFF. CDR3 nucleotide sequence: TGTGCCAGTAGTGGCAGGGGGCCGTACAATGAGCAGTTCTTC.

This clonotype was recorded once. A much larger clone differs by one base, so this may be a read error. The J gene is TRBJ2-5, the V gene TRBV6-5; D remains ambiguous. Trimming took 4 bases from V and 11 from J, leaving 23 bases between them. CDR1 and CDR2 from the germline V gene are MNHEY and SVGAGI. The CDR3 extends over 15 amino acids. As DNA, the CDR3 is TGTGCCAGCAGTTTACAAGCGACCTCAGGCGATGAGCAGTACTTC. The encoded protein is CASSLQATSGDEQYF.

This clonotype was seen ten or more times. This chain joins TRBV15 and TRBJ1-1; no clear D. The CDR3 runs to 13 residues. Per germline, CDR1 LNHNV and CDR2 YYDKDF (reference sequence). With 6 bases removed from V and 1 base from J, the gap between germline ends came to 9 bases. CDR3 DNA sequence: TGTGCCACCAGAGAATCCGGGAACACTGAAGCTTTCTTT. Translating it yields CATRESGNTEAFF.

The DNA of the CDR3 is TGTGCCAGCAGCTCTCCCCAGTTTAGGACAGCTACGTTCTACGAGCAGTACTTC. Its translation is CASSSPQFRTATFYEQYF. The J gene is TRBJ2-7, the V gene TRBV11-1; perhaps TRBD1 as D (6 bases). V lost 4 bases to trimming and J lost 3 bases, with 25 bases between them. The CDR3 contains 18 residues. From germline, CDR1 is SGHAT and CDR2 FQDESV (reference sequence).

Here the CDR3 reads CASSRDWPSGIYEQYF. Here the CDR3 DNA reads TGTGCCAGCAGTCGTGACTGGCCTAGCGGAATCTACGAGCAGTACTTC. The rearrangement uses TRBV7-9 and TRBJ2-7; 7 nucleotides match TRBD2. This CDR3 has 16 amino acids. Germline values: CDR1 SEHNR, CDR2 FQNEAQ (reference sequence). Losses at the gene ends were 6 bases for V and 3 bases for J; bases not matched to a gene: 14.

This sequence joins TRBV7-9 and TRBJ2-2; either TRBD1 or TRBD2 may supply D (5 bases each). Trimming pared 3 bases from V and 7 bases from J, leaving 9 bases between. There are 13 residues in the CDR3. The V gene's germline CDR1 is SEHNR and CDR2 FQNEAQ (reference sequence). CDR3 sequence: CASSFEGHGELFF. The CDR3 DNA sequence: TGTGCCAGCAGCTTTGAGGGGCACGGGGAGCTGTTTTTT.

The rearrangement joins TRBV6-5 to TRBJ1-2; 7 bases match TRBD1. The ends lost 2 bases at V and 8 bases at J; junction bases unmatched: 5. This CDR3 region has 13 residues. Germline V gene sequence: CDR1 MNHEY, CDR2 SVGAGI. CDR3 protein: CASSYGQDRGYTF. The CDR3 DNA reads TGTGCCAGCAGTTACGGACAGGATCGCGGCTACACCTTC.

Here the CDR3 DNA reads TGTGCCAGCAGCTCCCGGGACAGCTATGGCTACACCTTC. It yields the protein CASSSRDSYGYTF. The rearrangement joins TRBV12-3 or TRBV12-4 to TRBJ1-2, with TRBD1 matching 7 bases. The V and J ends lost 6 bases and 4 bases, in that order; junction bases with no gene match: 5. This CDR3 spans 13 amino acids.

The V and J genes are TRBV12-3 or TRBV12-4 and TRBJ2-1; 10 bases agree with TRBD2. The V and J ends lost 7 bases and 12 bases, in that order; junction bases with no gene match: 9. CDR3 length: 13 residues. CDR3 nucleotide sequence: TGTGCCAGCATCCCCAGCGGGGGGGCAAGGCAGTTCTTC. Translated, it gives CASIPSGGARQFF.

To note about this clonotype: The junction departs from the called germline gene at one end, perhaps through a read error. In DNA, the CDR3 is TGTGCCAGAAGATTGGGGGGGACTAGCGCACAACTCTACGAGCAGTACTTC. This sequence encodes CARRLGGTSAQLYEQYF. J is TRBJ2-7 and V is TRBV5-3; 10 bases are a match to TRBD2. TRBV5-3 is designated an ORF whose function remains uncertain. The CDR3 is 17 residues long.

This clonotype is labeled medium-sized. This chain joins TRBV27 and TRBJ2-3; TRBD2 aligns across 13 bases. After removal of 6 bases from V and 6 bases from J, the junction contained 3 bases not matched to a gene. Germline V gives CDR1 MNHEY, CDR2 SMNVEV (reference sequence). The CDR3 is made up of 14 amino acids. CDR3 nucleotide sequence: TGTGCCAGCAGGACTAGCGGGGGGCGGGATACGCAGTATTTT. As protein: CASRTSGGRDTQYF.

This clonotype is medium-sized within its sample. V is TRBV11-1 and J is TRBJ2-3, with TRBD1 matching over 8 bases. The CDR3 runs to 16 residues. With V trimmed by 1 base and J by 3 bases, 6 bases remained unmatched. Germline assignment: CDR1 SGHAT and CDR2 FQDESV (reference sequence). The CDR3 DNA sequence: TGTGCCAGCAGCTTAGATTTAGGACAGGGAACAGATACGCAGTATTTT. This translates into CASSLDLGQGTDTQYF.

In its sample, this clonotype was seen a few times. J is TRBJ1-1 and V is TRBV12-3 or TRBV12-4, with 8 bases lining up with TRBD1. Germline trimming cut 4 bases from V and 4 bases from J; bases unmatched to any gene: 2. The CDR3 sequence is 13 residues long. CDR3 DNA sequence: TGTGCCAGCAGTTCGGACAGGGCCACTGAAGCTTTCTTT. Its translation: CASSSDRATEAFF.

The table lists this clonotype with a few counts. This chain's CDR3 is CASSRLQGRVNYGYTF. The CDR3 DNA reads TGTGCCAGCAGCCGCCTACAGGGGCGGGTTAACTATGGCTACACCTTC. The genes are TRBV5-5 and TRBJ1-2; 7 nucleotides match TRBD1. The CDR3 consists of 16 residues. Trimming at V came to 4 bases and at J to 1 base, leaving 10 bases not matched to a gene. Germline loops: CDR1 SGHKS, CDR2 YYEKEE (reference sequence).

This clonotype was observed at least ten times. The gene calls are TRBV6-4 and TRBJ2-1; 12 bases map to TRBD2. Unmatched junction bases numbered 0, after V lost 0 bases and J lost 6 bases. Germline values: CDR1 MRHNA, CDR2 SNTAGT. The CDR3 loop spans 15 amino acids. The CDR3 nucleotides are TGTGCCAGCAGTGACTCGACTAGCGGGAGCAATGAGCAGTTCTTC. Translation gives CASSDSTSGSNEQFF.

This clonotype showed up many times. The chain has TRBV27 and TRBJ1-1, with a weak D call TRBD1 (6 bases). V lost 3 bases to trimming and J lost 0 bases, with 8 bases between them. Germline lookup yields CDR1 MNHEY and CDR2 SMNVEV (reference sequence). The CDR3 sequence is 14 residues long. CDR3 DNA: TGTGCCAGCAGTTTCCAGGGGATGAACACTGAAGCTTTCTTT. It codes for CASSFQGMNTEAFF.

About this clonotype: An end of the junction differs from the germline gene, which may be a read error. The chain combines TRBV18 with TRBJ1-2; tentative D call: TRBD1 (6 bases). The CDR3 runs to 13 residues. Germline CDR1 reads KGHSH; CDR2 reads LQKENI. The CDR3 DNA sequence: TGCGCCAGCTCACCGAACAGGGCCTATGGCTACACCTTC. Translating gives CASSPNRAYGYTF.

This clonotype was recorded at least ten times. J is TRBJ2-3 and V is TRBV5-6, with a weak D call TRBD1 (5 bases). Germline CDR1 SGHDT, CDR2 YYEEEE. Trimming took off 1 base at V and 3 bases at J, with 6 bases between the two ends. The CDR3 covers 13 residues. The CDR3: CASSLRGTDTQYF. The CDR3 coding sequence is TGTGCCAGCAGCTTGAGGGGAACAGATACGCAGTATTTT.

In this sample, this clonotype is medium-sized (0.01 to 0.1%). The chain employs TRBV6-5 and TRBJ2-1, with 7 bases matching TRBD2. The germline CDR1 and CDR2 sequences are MNHEY and SVGAGI. V lost 1 base to trimming and J lost 9 bases; unmatched junction nucleotides: 3. This CDR3 comprises 13 residues. CDR3 amino acids: CASSYYGRTEQFF. The CDR3 DNA sequence: TGTGCCAGCAGTTACTACGGGAGGACTGAGCAGTTCTTC.